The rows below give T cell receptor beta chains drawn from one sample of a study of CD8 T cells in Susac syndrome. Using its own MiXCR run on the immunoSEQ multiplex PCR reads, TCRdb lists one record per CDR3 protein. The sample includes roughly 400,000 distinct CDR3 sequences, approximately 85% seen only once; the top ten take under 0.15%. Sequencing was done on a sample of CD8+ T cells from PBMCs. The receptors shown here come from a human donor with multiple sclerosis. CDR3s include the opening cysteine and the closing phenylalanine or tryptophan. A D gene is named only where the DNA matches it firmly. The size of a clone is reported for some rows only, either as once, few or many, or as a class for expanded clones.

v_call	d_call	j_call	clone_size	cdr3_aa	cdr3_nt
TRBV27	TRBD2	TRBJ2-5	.	CASRLAGGDQETQYF	TGTGCCAGCAGACTAGCGGGGGGGGACCAAGAGACCCAGTACTTC
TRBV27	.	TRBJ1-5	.	CASGAGNQPQHF	TGTGCCAGCGGGGCTGGGAATCAGCCCCAGCATTTT
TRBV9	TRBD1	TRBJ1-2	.	CASSVRGTGAYGYTF	TGTGCCAGCAGCGTCCGAGGGACAGGGGCCTATGGCTACACCTTC
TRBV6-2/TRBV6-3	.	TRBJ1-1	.	CASSYRGIGNTEAFF	TGTGCCAGCAGTTACCGGGGGATCGGGAACACTGAAGCTTTCTTT
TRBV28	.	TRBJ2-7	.	CASSFAPPKVYEQYF	TGTGCCAGCAGTTTCGCGCCCCCCAAGGTCTACGAGCAGTACTTC
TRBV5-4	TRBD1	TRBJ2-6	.	CASRTPDRVSGANVLTF	TGTGCCAGCAGGACCCCGGACAGGGTCTCTGGGGCCAACGTCCTGACTTTC
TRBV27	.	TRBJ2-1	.	CASRNLKGGRAENEQFF	TGTGCCAGCAGAAACCTAAAAGGGGGGAGGGCCGAGAATGAGCAGTTCTTC
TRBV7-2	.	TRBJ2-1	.	CASSLYFYEQFF	TGTGCCAGCAGCCTATATTTCTATGAGCAGTTCTTC
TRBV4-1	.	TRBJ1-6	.	CASSPERASNSPLHF	TGCGCCAGCAGCCCAGAGCGGGCCAGCAATTCACCCCTCCACTTT
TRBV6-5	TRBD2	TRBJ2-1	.	CASSYSLPISGASYNEQFF	TGTGCCAGCAGTTACTCTCTGCCCATCAGCGGGGCCTCCTACAATGAGCAGTTCTTC
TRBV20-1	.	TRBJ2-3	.	CSASRRHVGTQYF	TGCAGTGCTTCCCGACGTCACGTTGGTACGCAGTATTTT
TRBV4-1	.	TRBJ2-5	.	CASSQDPGGVGETQYF	TGCGCCAGCAGCCAAGATCCAGGGGGGGTTGGGGAGACCCAGTACTTC
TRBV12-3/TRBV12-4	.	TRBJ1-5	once	CASSKKEGSNQPQHF	TGTGCCAGCAGTAAGAAGGAGGGGTCCAATCAGCCCCAGCATTTT
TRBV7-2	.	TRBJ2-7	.	CASSSGLGLELYEQYF	TGTGCCAGCAGCTCCGGTTTGGGACTGGAATTATACGAGCAGTACTTC
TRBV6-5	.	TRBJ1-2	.	CASSYLSGANYGYTF	TGTGCCAGCAGTTACCTTTCCGGGGCTAACTATGGCTACACCTTC
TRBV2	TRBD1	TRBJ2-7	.	CASSEGGQISYEQYF	TGTGCCAGCAGTGAAGGGGGACAGATCTCCTACGAGCAGTACTTC
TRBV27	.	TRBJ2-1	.	CASSLWAPGNEQFF	TGTGCCAGCAGTTTATGGGCTCCGGGCAATGAGCAGTTCTTC
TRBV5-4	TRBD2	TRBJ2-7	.	CASRTWGGYEQYF	TGTGCCAGCAGAACGTGGGGGGGCTACGAGCAGTACTTC
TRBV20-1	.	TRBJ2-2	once	CSAKRPNTGELFF	TGCAGCGCGAAGCGACCAAACACCGGGGAGCTGTTTTTT
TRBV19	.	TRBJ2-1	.	CASSSDGNNEQFF	TGTGCCAGTAGTTCGGACGGTAACAATGAGCAGTTCTTC
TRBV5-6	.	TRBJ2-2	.	CASSLALRGSAGELFF	TGTGCCAGCAGCTTGGCTCTTCGGGGATCAGCCGGGGAGCTGTTTTTT
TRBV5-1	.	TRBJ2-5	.	CASSYRDPLQETQYF	TGCGCCAGCAGCTACCGGGACCCCCTACAAGAGACCCAGTACTTC
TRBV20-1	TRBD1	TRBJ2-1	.	CSATPTGIYEQFF	TGCAGTGCTACACCGACAGGGATCTATGAGCAGTTCTTC
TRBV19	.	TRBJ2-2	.	CASSSLAPTGELFF	TGTGCCAGTAGTTCCCTAGCGCCCACCGGGGAGCTGTTTTTT
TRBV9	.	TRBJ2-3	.	CASSSPDEDFTDTQYF	TGTGCCAGCAGCTCCCCAGACGAGGACTTCACAGATACGCAGTATTTT
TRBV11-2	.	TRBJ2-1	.	CASSLDSWNEQFF	TGTGCCAGCAGCTTAGATAGCTGGAATGAGCAGTTCTTC
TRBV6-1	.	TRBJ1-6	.	CASSSGRQYNSPLHF	TGTGCCAGCAGTAGCGGACGGCAATATAATTCACCCCTCCACTTT
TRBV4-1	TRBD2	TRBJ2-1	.	CASSQSRAREGGEQFF	TGCGCCAGCAGCCAATCAAGGGCGCGGGAGGGCGGTGAGCAGTTCTTC
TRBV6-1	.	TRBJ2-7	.	CASRETGTYEQYF	TGTGCCAGCAGGGAAACAGGTACCTACGAGCAGTACTTC
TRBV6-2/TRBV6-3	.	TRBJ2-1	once	CASMGRAYHEQFF	TGTGCCAGCATGGGGCGCGCCTACCATGAGCAGTTCTTC
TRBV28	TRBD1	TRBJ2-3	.	CASSLRQGATDTQYF	TGTGCCAGCAGTTTGAGACAGGGGGCGACCGATACGCAGTATTTT
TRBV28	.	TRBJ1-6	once	CASSGPVSASGLPYSPLHF	TGTGCCAGCAGTGGCCCGGTTTCAGCCTCAGGGTTGCCATATTCACCCCTCCACTTT
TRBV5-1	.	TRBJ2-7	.	CASSLGNGPPNYEQYF	TGCGCCAGCAGCTTGGGTAACGGGCCCCCGAACTACGAGCAGTACTTC
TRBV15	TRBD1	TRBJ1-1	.	CATSSPWNGDAGGGEAFF	TGTGCCACCAGCAGTCCTTGGAACGGAGACGCAGGGGGTGGTGAAGCTTTCTTT
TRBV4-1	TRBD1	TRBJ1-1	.	CASSQLGDRGVGAFF	TGCGCCAGCAGCCAATTGGGGGACAGGGGCGTTGGAGCTTTCTTT
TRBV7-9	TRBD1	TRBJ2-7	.	CASSTGQGGSYEQYF	TGTGCCAGCAGCACGGGACAGGGGGGATCCTACGAGCAGTACTTC
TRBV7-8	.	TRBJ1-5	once	CASSLWEGDQGPQHF	TGTGCCAGCAGCTTATGGGAGGGGGACCAAGGGCCCCAGCATTTT
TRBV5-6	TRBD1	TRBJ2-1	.	CASSLVITGGYNEQFF	TGTGCCAGCAGCTTGGTAATTACAGGGGGTTACAATGAGCAGTTCTTC
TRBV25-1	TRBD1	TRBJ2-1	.	CASSEYFTFGDRGPVNEQFF	TGTGCCAGCAGTGAATACTTCACGTTTGGGGACAGGGGGCCGGTTAATGAGCAGTTCTTC
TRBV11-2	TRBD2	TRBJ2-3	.	CASSPGLVGDTQYF	TGTGCCAGCAGCCCGGGACTAGTGGGAGATACGCAGTATTTT
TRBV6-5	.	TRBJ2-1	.	CASSWVITGANEQFF	TGTGCCAGCAGTTGGGTAATAACCGGGGCGAATGAGCAGTTCTTC
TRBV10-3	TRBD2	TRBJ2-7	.	CAIGGSGSYEQYF	TGTGCCATCGGGGGTAGCGGGTCCTACGAGCAGTACTTC
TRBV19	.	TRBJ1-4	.	CASSTPVLGGEKLFF	TGTGCCAGTAGTACTCCAGTGTTGGGAGGTGAAAAACTGTTTTTT
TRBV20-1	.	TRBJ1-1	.	CSASFWGSEAFF	TGCAGTGCTAGTTTCTGGGGGTCTGAAGCTTTCTTT
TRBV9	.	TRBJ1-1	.	CASSVVAVNTEAFF	TGTGCCAGCAGCGTAGTGGCAGTGAACACTGAAGCTTTCTTT
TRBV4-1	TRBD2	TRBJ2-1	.	CASSRTSGGAYNEQFF	TGCGCCAGCAGCCGGACTAGCGGGGGGGCTTACAATGAGCAGTTCTTC
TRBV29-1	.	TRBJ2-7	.	CSVEYYNSYEQYF	TGCAGCGTTGAGTACTACAACTCCTACGAGCAGTACTTC
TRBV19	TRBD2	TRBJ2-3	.	CASSMALAGGPGGTDTQYF	TGTGCCAGTAGTATGGCCCTAGCGGGAGGGCCTGGAGGCACAGATACGCAGTATTTT
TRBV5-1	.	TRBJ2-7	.	CASSLGVGRLSYEQYF	TGCGCCAGCAGCTTGGGGGTAGGGCGGCTCTCCTACGAGCAGTACTTC
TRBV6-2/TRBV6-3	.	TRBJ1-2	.	CASSYPTLDGYTF	TGTGCCAGCAGTTACCCTACCTTAGATGGCTACACCTTC
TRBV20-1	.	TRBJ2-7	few	CSARGTTHTGPSASEQYF	TGCAGTGCTAGAGGAACCACCCACACCGGGCCTTCAGCCTCCGAGCAGTACTTC
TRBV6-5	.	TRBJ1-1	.	CASSYSTGGSTEAFF	TGTGCCAGCAGTTACTCGACGGGGGGTTCCACTGAAGCTTTCTTT
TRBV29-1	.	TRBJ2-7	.	CSVINPQGQYEQYF	TGCAGCGTTATAAACCCGCAAGGACAGTACGAGCAGTACTTC
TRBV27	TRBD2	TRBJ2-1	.	CASSQQAGGNEQFF	TGTGCCAGCAGTCAACAAGCGGGAGGCAATGAGCAGTTCTTC
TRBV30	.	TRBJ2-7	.	CAFVMTGYEQYF	TGTGCCTTCGTAATGACGGGCTACGAGCAGTACTTC
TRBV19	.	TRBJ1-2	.	CASSAAWNYGYTF	TGTGCCAGTAGTGCGGCATGGAACTATGGCTACACCTTC